The 4 T cell receptor beta chains below were found in one sample sequenced in a study of glioma-infiltrating T cells after dendritic cell vaccination. Sample time point: after dendritic cell vaccination, including at tumor progression/relapse. Sequencing was performed with immunoSEQ multiplex PCR; in TCRdb, only in-frame clones are kept and a portion is missing. Altogether 98,000 or so clones are present, more than 70% being singletons, with the ten largest covering under 6.5%. The sample in question was blood, obtained after dendritic cell vaccination. Receptor source: a human donor with glioblastoma.

The V call is TRBV9, the J call TRBJ2-5; 11 bases are shared with TRBD2. The CDR3 length is 17 residues. Germline trimming cut 4 bases from V and 5 bases from J; bases unmatched to any gene: 13. Germline values: CDR1 SGDLS, CDR2 YYNGEE. Here the CDR3 DNA reads TGTGCCAGCAGCACCTTCGGGGGTAGCGGGAGGGGTGAGACCCAGTACTTC. Translated: CASSTFGGSGRGETQYF. Variable domain in full (rest from reference TRBV9 and TRBJ2-5): DSGVTQTPKHLITATGQRVTLRCSPRSGDLSVYWYQQSLDQGLQFLIQYYNGEERAKGNILERFSAQQFPDLHSELNLSSLELGDSALYFCASSTFGGSGRGETQYFGPGTRLLVL.

J is TRBJ1-1 and V is TRBV28; TRBD1 matches at 9 bases. V lost 7 bases, J lost 0 bases, and 21 bases stayed unmatched. Germline values: CDR1 MDHEN, CDR2 SYDVKM. The CDR3 consists of 20 residues. The CDR3 reads CASTTDPGQGIPTLNTEAFF. The CDR3, as DNA: TGTGCCAGCACCACCGATCCGGGACAGGGTATCCCTACTTTGAACACTGAAGCTTTCTTT.

The rearrangement links TRBV2 to TRBJ2-1; 11 bases are a match to TRBD2. The germline V gene encodes CDR1 SNHLY and CDR2 FYNNEI. Germline trimming cut 6 bases from V and 5 bases from J; bases unmatched to any gene: 3. This CDR3 is built from 14 residues. The DNA for the CDR3 is TGTGCCAGCAGGAGACTAGCGGGGAACAATGAGCAGTTCTTC. Protein product: CASRRLAGNNEQFF.

Written as DNA, the CDR3 is TGTGCCAGCAGGCTAGCGGGACGCACAGATACGCAGTATTTT. This translates into CASRLAGRTDTQYF. The rearrangement joins TRBV6-5 to TRBJ2-3; 9 bases agree with TRBD2. CDR3 length: 14 amino acids. Germline values: CDR1 MNHEY, CDR2 SVGAGI. V lost 6 bases, J lost 1 base, and 2 bases stayed unmatched.